This entry lists 22 T cell receptor beta chains sequenced from one sample in a study of CD8 T cells in ankylosing spondylitis. Broader study findings: A TCR beta motif of several highly homologous variants appeared characteristic of ankylosing spondylitis blood.

TCRdb passed the 5' RACE reads through MiXCR, listing each CDR3 protein once. The sample consists of some 840,000 distinct CDR3 sequences, 10% to 15% of them appearing once. The antigens these receptors bind are not known. The specimen sequenced was blood, either unsorted or a sorted T cell fraction (not recorded which). Source of these receptors: a male donor with ankylosing spondylitis.

The rearrangement links TRBV6-2 or TRBV6-3 to TRBJ2-7, with D tentatively TRBD1 (5 bases). CDR1 MNHEY and CDR2 SVGEGT come from the germline V gene. V lost 10 bases and J lost 3, with 13 bases in between. The CDR3 runs to 12 residues. CDR3: CATRVNNYEQYF. For the CDR3, the DNA is TGTGCCACCAGGGTTAATAACTACGAGCAGTACTTC.

The chain combines TRBV29-1 with TRBJ1-2; TRBD1 matches 7 bases. The germline V gene has CDR1 SQVTM and CDR2 ANQGSEA. The CDR3 extends over 13 amino acids. V shed 5 bases, J shed 6 bases, and the junction held 9 bases outside the gene matches. CDR3: CSVWKGAFDGYTF. The CDR3 coding sequence is TGCAGCGTTTGGAAGGGGGCTTTTGATGGCTACACCTTC.

V usage is TRBV29-1 and J usage is TRBJ2-3; 8 bases line up with TRBD1. This CDR3 spans 13 amino acids. Germline trimming cut 5 bases from V and 2 bases from J; bases unmatched to any gene: 3. Germline CDR1 reads SQVTM; CDR2 reads ANQGSEA. CDR3 bases: TGCAGCGTTATGGGACAGGACACAGATACGCAGTATTTT. Its translation is CSVMGQDTDTQYF.

This clonotype turned up a few times. V and J are TRBV18 and TRBJ2-1; 11 positions match TRBD2. The trim removed 6 bases at V and 0 bases at J, leaving 4 bases unmatched. The CDR3 has 16 residues. Germline V lookup: CDR1 KGHSH, CDR2 LQKENI. Written as DNA, the CDR3 is TGTGCCAGCTCTAGGGGACTAGCGGCCTCCTACAATGAGCAGTTCTTC. Translating gives CASSRGLAASYNEQFF.

The chain couples TRBV4-1 to TRBJ1-5; possible D gene TRBD1, 5 bases. V gave up 3 bases and J gave up 11 bases, with 20 bases separating them. CDR1 MGHRA and CDR2 YSYEKL come from the germline V gene. The CDR3 sequence is 15 residues long. The CDR3 protein is CASSQIGGAPGAQHF. The DNA for the CDR3 is TGCGCCAGCAGCCAGATAGGCGGGGCTCCTGGGGCCCAGCATTTT.

The V and J genes are TRBV20-1 and TRBJ2-7; no clear D gene. The length of the CDR3 is 12 residues. CDR1 and CDR2 from the germline V gene are DFQATT and SNEGSKA (reference sequence). V was trimmed by 6 bases and J by 4 bases, leaving 13 bases between them. The CDR3 DNA reads as TGCAGTGCCATGGAGACGGTTTACGAGCAGTACTTC. It translates to CSAMETVYEQYF.

The rearrangement joins TRBV5-1 to TRBJ2-7, with D perhaps TRBD2 (5 bases). CDR1 SGHRS and CDR2 YFSETQ come from the germline V gene. CDR3 length: 13 residues. Trimming took 6 bases from V and 6 from J, leaving 16 bases between them. The CDR3 coding sequence is TGCGCCAGCAACAACGGGGTTGGAGGCGAGCAGTACTTC. Residues: CASNNGVGGEQYF.

In its sample, this clonotype was seen many times. The chain carries TRBV12-3 or TRBV12-4 and TRBJ1-5; no firm D call. V lost 5 bases and J lost 4, with 9 bases in between. The CDR3 is 13 amino acids. The CDR3, as DNA: TGTGCCAGCAGTGAGACTGCAAATCAGCCCCAGCATTTT. This sequence encodes CASSETANQPQHF.

This clonotype was detected a few times. The gene calls are TRBV5-1 and TRBJ2-7; D unclear. Between the trimmed V and J ends, which lost 0 bases and 0 bases, there was a span of 10 bases. This CDR3 has 15 residues. Germline CDR1 SGHRS, CDR2 YFSETQ. CDR3: CASSLVNTPSYEQYF. The CDR3 nucleotides read TGCGCCAGCAGCTTGGTGAACACCCCCTCCTACGAGCAGTACTTC.

This clonotype was picked up many times. The V and J genes are TRBV5-5 and TRBJ1-1, with D unresolved. Germline CDR1 SGHKS, CDR2 YYEKEE (reference sequence). V lost 3 bases and J lost 4, with 22 bases in between. The CDR3 loop spans 17 amino acids. The CDR3 spells CASSSSLRTGGGTEAFF. CDR3 DNA: TGTGCCAGCAGCTCTTCCCTCAGGACTGGTGGTGGCACTGAAGCTTTCTTT.

This clonotype was counted only a few times. The gene calls are TRBV20-1 and TRBJ2-7; no firm D call. The germline V and J ends were trimmed by 3 bases and 0 bases, with 15 bases remaining between them. Looked up from germline, CDR1 is DFQATT and CDR2 is SNEGSKA (reference sequence). The CDR3 totals 15 residues. The CDR3 DNA follows: TGCAGTGCTAGTAGGTTAGAACTAAGCTCCTACGAGCAGTACTTC. Its protein product is CSASRLELSSYEQYF.

V gene TRBV7-2 combines with J gene TRBJ1-2, with D perhaps TRBD1 (5 bases). CDR3 size: 15 residues. Germline loops: CDR1 SGHTA, CDR2 FQGNSA. V lost 2 bases and J 8 bases, leaving 18 bases between the germline ends. The CDR3: CASSLPGRRTMGYTF. In nucleotides, the CDR3 is TGTGCCAGCAGCTTACCGGGACGTAGAACTATGGGCTACACCTTC.

This clonotype was seen a single time. The CDR3: CASSEPGQIHPYEQYF. In DNA, the CDR3 is TGTGCCAGCAGCGAACCGGGACAGATTCACCCCTACGAGCAGTACTTC. The chain employs TRBV6-2 or TRBV6-3 and TRBJ2-7; 7 nucleotides agree with TRBD1. V lost 6 bases and J lost 2; bases outside the gene matches: 13. Germline CDR1 reads MNHEY; CDR2 reads SVGEGT. The CDR3 runs 16 residues.

This clonotype was detected ten times or more. For the CDR3, the DNA is TGCAGCGCCGTGACAGGTCAAGAGACCCAGTACTTC. Its protein product is CSAVTGQETQYF. The chain joins TRBV29-1 to TRBJ2-5; a weak D match, TRBD1 (6 bases). In germline, CDR1 is SQVTM, CDR2 ANQGSEA. The CDR3 length is 12 residues. Trimming shortened V by 7 bases and J by 2 bases, and 11 bases separated the two germline ends.

This clonotype was picked up many times. V gene TRBV4-3 combines with J gene TRBJ2-3; TRBD1 agrees at 9 bases. CDR1 is LGHNA and CDR2 is YSLEER in the germline V gene. The J segment lost 3 bases and the V segment lost 5 bases, leaving 9 bases of the junction unmatched. This CDR3 has 16 amino acids. The CDR3 nucleotides are TGCGCCAGCAGCACCCTGGGACAGGGAGTTACAGATACGCAGTATTTT. Protein product: CASSTLGQGVTDTQYF.

This clonotype was seen only a few times. The chain employs TRBV3-1 and TRBJ1-6; 7 bases align to TRBD1. Germline CDR1 is LGHDT and CDR2 is YNNKEL (reference sequence). J gave up 10 bases and V 2 bases, and 8 bases lay outside the gene matches. The CDR3 runs 15 residues. CDR3 in amino acids: CASSQLPGGRSPLHF. The CDR3 DNA is TGTGCCAGCAGCCAACTACCAGGGGGTCGGTCACCCCTCCACTTT.

Only a few counts were recorded for this clonotype. The chain joins TRBV7-2 to TRBJ2-7, with 14 bases aligning to TRBD2. CDR1 and CDR2 (germline): SGHTA, FQGNSA. Trimming cost V 4 bases and J 3 bases; bases outside gene matches: 2. CDR3 length: 15 residues. In DNA form, the CDR3 reads TGTGCCAGCAGCTCCGGACTAGCGGGAGGCTACGAGCAGTACTTC. It codes for CASSSGLAGGYEQYF.

The chain employs TRBV7-8 and TRBJ2-1, with 10 bases aligning to TRBD2. Per germline, CDR1 SGHVS and CDR2 FQNEAQ. Trimming took 1 base from V and 7 from J; bases not matched to a gene: 4. The CDR3 contains 15 residues. Written as DNA, the CDR3 is TGTGCCAGCAGCTTAGTGGGTAGCGGGAGGAATGAGCAGTTCTTC. Residues: CASSLVGSGRNEQFF.

V usage is TRBV20-1 and J usage is TRBJ2-2, with D tentatively TRBD2 (6 bases). The germline V and J ends were trimmed by 3 bases and 2 bases, with 10 bases remaining between them. Germline loops: CDR1 DFQATT, CDR2 SNEGSKA (reference sequence). This CDR3 has 14 amino acids. CDR3 bases: TGCAGTGCTAGCGACGGGAGAAACACCGGGGAGCTGTTTTTT. Its translation: CSASDGRNTGELFF.

The gene calls are TRBV6-1 and TRBJ2-3; D not resolved. The germline V gene encodes CDR1 MNHNS and CDR2 SASEGT. V was trimmed by 5 bases and J by 6 bases, leaving 15 bases between them. The CDR3 contains 14 residues. CDR3 nucleotides: TGTGCCAGCAGTCCCGGGCTAAGCCTGGATACGCAGTATTTT. Translated, it gives CASSPGLSLDTQYF.

This chain connects TRBV13 to TRBJ2-4, with D maybe TRBD2 (6 bases). The ends were cut back, 3 bases at V and 1 base at J, with 16 bases in the middle. CDR3 length: 17 amino acids. The V gene's germline CDR1 is PRHDT and CDR2 FYEKMQ (reference sequence). The CDR3 DNA reads as TGTGCCAGCAGCTTTCAGCCCAAACGGGAGGCCAAAAACATTCAGTACTTC. It encodes CASSFQPKREAKNIQYF.

This clonotype was recorded a few times. The V and J genes are TRBV6-1 and TRBJ2-1, with D unresolved. From germline, CDR1 is MNHNS and CDR2 SASEGT. Trimming took 5 bases from V and 4 from J, leaving 12 bases between them. The length of the CDR3 is 14 residues. In nucleotides, the CDR3 is TGTGCCAGCAGTCCCGCCTCTTTGTACAATGAGCAGTTCTTC. This translates into CASSPASLYNEQFF.